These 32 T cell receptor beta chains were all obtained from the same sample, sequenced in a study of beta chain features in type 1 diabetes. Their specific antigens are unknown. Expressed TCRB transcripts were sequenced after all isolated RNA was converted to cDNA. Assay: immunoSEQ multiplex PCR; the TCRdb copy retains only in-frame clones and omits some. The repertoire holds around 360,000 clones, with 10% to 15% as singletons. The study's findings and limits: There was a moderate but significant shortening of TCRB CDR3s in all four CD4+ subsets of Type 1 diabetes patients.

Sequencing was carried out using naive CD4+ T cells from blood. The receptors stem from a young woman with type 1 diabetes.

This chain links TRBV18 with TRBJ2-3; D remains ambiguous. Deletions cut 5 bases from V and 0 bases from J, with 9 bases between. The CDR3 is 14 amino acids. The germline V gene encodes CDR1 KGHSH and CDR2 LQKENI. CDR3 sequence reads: CASSSLASTDTQYF. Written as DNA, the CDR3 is TGTGCCAGCTCATCCTTAGCTAGCACAGATACGCAGTATTTT. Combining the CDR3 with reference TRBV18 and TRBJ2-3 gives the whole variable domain NAGVMQNPRHLVRRRGQEARLRCSPMKGHSHVYWYRQLPEEGLKFMVYLQKENIIDESGMPKERFSAEFPKEGPSILRIQQVVRGDSAAYFCASSSLASTDTQYFGPGTRLTVL.

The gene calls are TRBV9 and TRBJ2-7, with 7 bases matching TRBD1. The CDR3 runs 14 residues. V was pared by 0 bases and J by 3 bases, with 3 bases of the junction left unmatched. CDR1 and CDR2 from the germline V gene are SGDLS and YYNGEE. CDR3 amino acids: CASSVDRTGYEQYF. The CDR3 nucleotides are TGTGCCAGCAGCGTAGATAGGACAGGCTACGAGCAGTACTTC.

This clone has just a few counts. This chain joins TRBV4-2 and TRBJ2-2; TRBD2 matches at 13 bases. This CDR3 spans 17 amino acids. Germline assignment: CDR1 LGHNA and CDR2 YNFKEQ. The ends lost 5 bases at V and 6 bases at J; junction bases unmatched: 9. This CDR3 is CASSLQKGLAGAGELFF. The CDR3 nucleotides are TGTGCCAGCAGCTTACAAAAAGGACTAGCGGGAGCCGGGGAGCTGTTTTTT.

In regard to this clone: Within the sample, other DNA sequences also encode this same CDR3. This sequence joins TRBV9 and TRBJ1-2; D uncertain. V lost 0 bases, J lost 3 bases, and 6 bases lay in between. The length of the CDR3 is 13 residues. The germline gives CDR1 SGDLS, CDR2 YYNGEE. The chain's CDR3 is CASSVVGDYGYTF. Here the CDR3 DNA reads TGTGCCAGCAGCGTAGTCGGGGACTATGGCTACACCTTC.

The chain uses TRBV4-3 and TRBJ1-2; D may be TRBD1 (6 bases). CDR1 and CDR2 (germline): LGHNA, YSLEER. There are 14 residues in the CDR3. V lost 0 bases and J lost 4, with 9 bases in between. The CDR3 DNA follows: TGCGCCAGCAGCCAAGATATGGACAGCTATGGCTACACCTTC. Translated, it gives CASSQDMDSYGYTF.

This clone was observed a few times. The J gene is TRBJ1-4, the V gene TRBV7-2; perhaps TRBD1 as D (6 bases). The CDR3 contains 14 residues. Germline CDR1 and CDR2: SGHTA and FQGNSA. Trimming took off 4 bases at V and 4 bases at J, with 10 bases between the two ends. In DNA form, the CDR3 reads TGTGCCAGCAGCTCTGGACAGAGTAATGAAAAACTGTTTTTT. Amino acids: CASSSGQSNEKLFF. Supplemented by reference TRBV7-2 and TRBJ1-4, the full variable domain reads GAGVSQSPSNKVTEKGKDVELRCDPISGHTALYWYRQSLGQGLEFLIYFQGNSAPDKSGLPSDRFSAERTGGSVSTLTIQRTQQEDSAVYLCASSSGQSNEKLFFGSGTQLSVL.

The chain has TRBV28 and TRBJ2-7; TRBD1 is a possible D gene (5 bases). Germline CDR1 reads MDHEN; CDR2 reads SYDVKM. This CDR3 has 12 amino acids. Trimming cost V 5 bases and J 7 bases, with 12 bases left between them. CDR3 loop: CASSGPRGEQYF. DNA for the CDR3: TGTGCCAGCAGTGGCCCTAGGGGTGAGCAGTACTTC. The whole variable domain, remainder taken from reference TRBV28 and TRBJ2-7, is DVKVTQSSRYLVKRTGEKVFLECVQDMDHENMFWYRQDPGLGLRLIYFSYDVKMKEKGDIPEGYSVSREKKERFSLILESASTNQTSMYLCASSGPRGEQYFGPGTRLTVT.

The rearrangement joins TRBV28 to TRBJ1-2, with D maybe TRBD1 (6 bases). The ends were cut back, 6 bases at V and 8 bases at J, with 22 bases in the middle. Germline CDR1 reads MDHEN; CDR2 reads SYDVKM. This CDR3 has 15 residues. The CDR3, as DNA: TGTGCCAGCAGCCAGCGGAGGGGGGGTCCGGAGGGCTACACCTTC. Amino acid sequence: CASSQRRGGPEGYTF.

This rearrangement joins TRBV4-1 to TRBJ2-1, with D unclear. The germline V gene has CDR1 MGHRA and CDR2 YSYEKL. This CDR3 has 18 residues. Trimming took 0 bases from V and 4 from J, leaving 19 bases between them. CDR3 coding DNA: TGCGCCAGCAGCCAAGATCTCGCAAGAAGCAAAAAGTACAATGAGCAGTTCTTC. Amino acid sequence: CASSQDLARSKKYNEQFF.

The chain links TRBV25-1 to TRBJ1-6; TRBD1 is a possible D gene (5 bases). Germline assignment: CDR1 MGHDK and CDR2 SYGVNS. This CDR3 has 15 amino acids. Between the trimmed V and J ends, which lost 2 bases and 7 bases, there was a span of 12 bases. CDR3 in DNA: TGTGCCAGCAGTGAAGGGACTGGGTACAATTCACCCCTCCACTTT. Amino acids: CASSEGTGYNSPLHF.

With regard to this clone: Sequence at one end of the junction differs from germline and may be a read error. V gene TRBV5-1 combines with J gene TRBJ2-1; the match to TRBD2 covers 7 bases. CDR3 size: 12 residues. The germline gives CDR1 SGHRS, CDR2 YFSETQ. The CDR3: CASSLDRQGGIF. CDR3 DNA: TGCGCCAGCAGCTTGGATCGGCAGGGAGGGATCTTC.

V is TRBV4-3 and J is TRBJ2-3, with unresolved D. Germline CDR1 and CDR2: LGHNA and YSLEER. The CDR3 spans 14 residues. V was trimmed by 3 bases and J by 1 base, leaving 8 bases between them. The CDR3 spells CASSHSAGTDTQYF. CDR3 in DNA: TGCGCCAGCAGCCATAGTGCGGGCACAGATACGCAGTATTTT.

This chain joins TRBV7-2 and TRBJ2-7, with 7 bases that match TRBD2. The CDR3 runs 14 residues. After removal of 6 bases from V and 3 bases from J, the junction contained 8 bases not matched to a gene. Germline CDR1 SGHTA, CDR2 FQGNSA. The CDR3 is CASSPGGMGYEQYF. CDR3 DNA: TGTGCCAGCAGTCCCGGGGGGATGGGCTACGAGCAGTACTTC. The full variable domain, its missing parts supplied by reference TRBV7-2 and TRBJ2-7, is GAGVSQSPSNKVTEKGKDVELRCDPISGHTALYWYRQSLGQGLEFLIYFQGNSAPDKSGLPSDRFSAERTGGSVSTLTIQRTQQEDSAVYLCASSPGGMGYEQYFGPGTRLTVT.

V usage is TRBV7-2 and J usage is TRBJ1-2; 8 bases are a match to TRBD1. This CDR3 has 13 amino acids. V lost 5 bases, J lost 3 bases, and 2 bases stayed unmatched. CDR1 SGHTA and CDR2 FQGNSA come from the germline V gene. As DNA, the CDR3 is TGTGCCAGCAGCGCGGACAGGGACTATGGCTACACCTTC. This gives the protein CASSADRDYGYTF. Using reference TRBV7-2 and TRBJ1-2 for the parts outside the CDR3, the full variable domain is GAGVSQSPSNKVTEKGKDVELRCDPISGHTALYWYRQSLGQGLEFLIYFQGNSAPDKSGLPSDRFSAERTGGSVSTLTIQRTQQEDSAVYLCASSADRDYGYTFGSGTRLTVV.

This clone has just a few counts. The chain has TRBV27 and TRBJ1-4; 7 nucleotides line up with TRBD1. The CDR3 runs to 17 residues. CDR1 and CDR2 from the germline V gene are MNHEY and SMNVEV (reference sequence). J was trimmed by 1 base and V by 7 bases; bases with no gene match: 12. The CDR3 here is CASTDRPLVGTNEKLFF. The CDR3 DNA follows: TGTGCCAGCACGGACAGGCCGTTAGTTGGAACTAATGAAAAACTGTTTTTT.

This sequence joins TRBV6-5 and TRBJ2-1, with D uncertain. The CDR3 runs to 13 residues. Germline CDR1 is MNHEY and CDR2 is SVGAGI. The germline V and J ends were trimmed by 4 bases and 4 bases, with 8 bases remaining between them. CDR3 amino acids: CASSLGEYNEQFF. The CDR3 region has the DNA TGTGCCAGCAGTTTAGGAGAATACAATGAGCAGTTCTTC.

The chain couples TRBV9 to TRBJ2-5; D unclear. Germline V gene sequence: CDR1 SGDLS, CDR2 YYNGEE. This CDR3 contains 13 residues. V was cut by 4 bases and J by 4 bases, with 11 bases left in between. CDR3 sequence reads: CASSYESRETQYF. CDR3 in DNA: TGTGCCAGCAGCTACGAAAGCCGAGAGACCCAGTACTTC.

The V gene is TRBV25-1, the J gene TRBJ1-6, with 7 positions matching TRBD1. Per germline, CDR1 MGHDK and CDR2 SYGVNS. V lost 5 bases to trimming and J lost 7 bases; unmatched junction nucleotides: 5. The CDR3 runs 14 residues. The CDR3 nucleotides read TGTGCCAGCAGTCCGACAGGGCCCAATTCACCCCTCCACTTT. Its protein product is CASSPTGPNSPLHF.

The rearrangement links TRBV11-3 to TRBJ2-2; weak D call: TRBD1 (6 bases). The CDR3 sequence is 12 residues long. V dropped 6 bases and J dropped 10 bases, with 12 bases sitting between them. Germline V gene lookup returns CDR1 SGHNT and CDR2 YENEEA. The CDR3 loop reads CASSNQGLELFF. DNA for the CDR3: TGTGCCAGCAGTAACCAGGGGCTGGAGCTGTTTTTT.

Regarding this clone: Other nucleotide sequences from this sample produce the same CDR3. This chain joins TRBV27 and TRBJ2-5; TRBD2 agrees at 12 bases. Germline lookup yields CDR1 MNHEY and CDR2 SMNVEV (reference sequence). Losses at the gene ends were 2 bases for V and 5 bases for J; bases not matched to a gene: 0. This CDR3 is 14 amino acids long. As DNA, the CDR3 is TGTGCCAGCAGTTTACTAGCGGGAGGGGAGACCCAGTACTTC. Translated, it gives CASSLLAGGETQYF.

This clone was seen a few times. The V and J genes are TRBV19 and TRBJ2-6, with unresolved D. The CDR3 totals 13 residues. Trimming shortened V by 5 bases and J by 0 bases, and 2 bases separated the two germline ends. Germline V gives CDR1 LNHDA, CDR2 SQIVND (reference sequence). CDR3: CASSHSGANVLTF. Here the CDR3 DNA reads TGTGCCAGTAGTCACTCTGGGGCCAACGTCCTGACTTTC.

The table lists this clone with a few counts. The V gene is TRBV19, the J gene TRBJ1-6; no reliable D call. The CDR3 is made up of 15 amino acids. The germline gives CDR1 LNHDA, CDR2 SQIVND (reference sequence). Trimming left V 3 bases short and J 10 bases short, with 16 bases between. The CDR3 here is CASSIREGLGSPLHF. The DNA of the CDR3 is TGTGCCAGTAGTATTCGGGAGGGTTTGGGCTCACCCCTCCACTTT.

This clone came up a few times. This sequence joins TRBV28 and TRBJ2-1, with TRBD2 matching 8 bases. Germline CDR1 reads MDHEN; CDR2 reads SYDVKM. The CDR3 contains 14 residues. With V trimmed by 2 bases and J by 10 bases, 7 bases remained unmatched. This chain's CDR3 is CASSLAGGIREQFF. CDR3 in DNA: TGTGCCAGCAGTTTAGCGGGAGGAATCAGGGAGCAGTTCTTC.

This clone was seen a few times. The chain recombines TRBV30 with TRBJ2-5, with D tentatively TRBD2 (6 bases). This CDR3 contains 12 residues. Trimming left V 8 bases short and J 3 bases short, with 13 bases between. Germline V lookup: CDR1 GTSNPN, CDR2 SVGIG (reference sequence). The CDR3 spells CAGGTVKETQYF. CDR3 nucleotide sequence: TGTGCCGGGGGGACGGTAAAAGAGACCCAGTACTTC.

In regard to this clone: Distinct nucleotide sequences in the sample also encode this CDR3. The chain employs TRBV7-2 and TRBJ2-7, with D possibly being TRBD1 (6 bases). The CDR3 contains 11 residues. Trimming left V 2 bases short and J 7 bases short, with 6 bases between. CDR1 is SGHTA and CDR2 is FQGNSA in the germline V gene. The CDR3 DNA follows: TGTGCCAGCAGCTTAAGGGGGGAGCAGTACTTC. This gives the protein CASSLRGEQYF.

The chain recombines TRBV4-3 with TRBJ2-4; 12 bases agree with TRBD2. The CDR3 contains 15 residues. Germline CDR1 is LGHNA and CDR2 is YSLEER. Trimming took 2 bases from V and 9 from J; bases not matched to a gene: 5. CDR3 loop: CASSQRLAGEVIQYF. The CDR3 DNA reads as TGCGCCAGCAGCCAACGACTAGCGGGAGAAGTCATTCAGTACTTC.

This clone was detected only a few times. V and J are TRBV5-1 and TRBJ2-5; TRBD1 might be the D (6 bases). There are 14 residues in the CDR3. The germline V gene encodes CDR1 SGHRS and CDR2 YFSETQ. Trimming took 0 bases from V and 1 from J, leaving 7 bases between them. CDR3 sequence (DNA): TGCGCCAGCAGCTTGGCGGACAGCCAAGAGACCCAGTACTTC. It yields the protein CASSLADSQETQYF.

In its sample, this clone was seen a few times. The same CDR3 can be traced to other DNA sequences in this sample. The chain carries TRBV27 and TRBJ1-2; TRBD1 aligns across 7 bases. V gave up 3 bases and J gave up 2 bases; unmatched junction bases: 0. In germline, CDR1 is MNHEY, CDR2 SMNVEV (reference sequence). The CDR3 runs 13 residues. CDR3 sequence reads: CASSLTGNYGYTF. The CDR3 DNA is TGTGCCAGCAGTTTGACAGGGAACTATGGCTACACCTTC.

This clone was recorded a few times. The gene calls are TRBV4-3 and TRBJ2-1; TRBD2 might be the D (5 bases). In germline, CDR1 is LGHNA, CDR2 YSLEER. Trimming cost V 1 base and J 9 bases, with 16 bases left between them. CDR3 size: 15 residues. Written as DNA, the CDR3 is TGCGCCAGCAGCCAAGCTTGGACTTCGACGGGTGAGCAGTTCTTC. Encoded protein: CASSQAWTSTGEQFF.

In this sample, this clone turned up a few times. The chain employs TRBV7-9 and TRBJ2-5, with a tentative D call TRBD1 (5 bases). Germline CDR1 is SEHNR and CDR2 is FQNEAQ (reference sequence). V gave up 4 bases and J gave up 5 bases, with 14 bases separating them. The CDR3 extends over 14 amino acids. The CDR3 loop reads CASSSQGRRETQYF. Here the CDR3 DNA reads TGTGCCAGCAGCTCCCAGGGCCGGCGGGAGACCCAGTACTTC.

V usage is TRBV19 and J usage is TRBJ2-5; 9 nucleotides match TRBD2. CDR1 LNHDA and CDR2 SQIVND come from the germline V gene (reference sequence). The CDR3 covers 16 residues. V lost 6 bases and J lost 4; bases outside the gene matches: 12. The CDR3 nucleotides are TGTGCCAGTAGCCATCGGGTGACTAGCGGAAGAGAGACCCAGTACTTC. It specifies CASSHRVTSGRETQYF.

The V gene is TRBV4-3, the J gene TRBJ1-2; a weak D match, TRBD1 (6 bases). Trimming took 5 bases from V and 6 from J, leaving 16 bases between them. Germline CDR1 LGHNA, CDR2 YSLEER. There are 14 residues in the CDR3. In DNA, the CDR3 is TGCGCCAGCAGCAACAGGGTGGGGGATGATGGCTACACCTTC. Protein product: CASSNRVGDDGYTF.